This record looks at one T cell receptor beta chain sequence and its context. TCRdb's table, derived via immunoSEQ multiplex PCR, lists solely in-frame clones and lacks some. The sample carries 130,000 to 150,000 clones, just under 95% recorded once. The CDR3 runs 13 residues. Trimming removed 4 bases at V and 4 bases at J, with 10 bases between. The data derive from a study of control samples from healthy donors and cancer patients. The chain joins TRBV12-3 or TRBV12-4 to TRBJ1-1, with D possibly TRBD1 on 5 matching bases. The sequence was obtained from a man aged 55 to 69 with colorectal cancer. Sequencing input: PBMCs. The CDR3 sequence is CASSSRVGTEAFF. The CDR3 nucleotides are TGTGCCAGCAGTTCCAGGGTGGGCACTGAAGCTTTCTTT.